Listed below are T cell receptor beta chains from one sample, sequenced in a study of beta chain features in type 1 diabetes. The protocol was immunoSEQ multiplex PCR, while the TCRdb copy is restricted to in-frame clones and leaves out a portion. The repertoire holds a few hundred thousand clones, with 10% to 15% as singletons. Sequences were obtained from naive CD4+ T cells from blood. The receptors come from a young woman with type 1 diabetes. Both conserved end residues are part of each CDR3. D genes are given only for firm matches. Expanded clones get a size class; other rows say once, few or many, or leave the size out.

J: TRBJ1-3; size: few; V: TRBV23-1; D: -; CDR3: CASSPEERSGNTIYF; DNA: TGCGCCAGCAGTCCCGAGGAACGCTCTGGAAACACCATATATTTT
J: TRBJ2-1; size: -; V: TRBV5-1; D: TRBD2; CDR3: CASSSWGLAGGNEQFF; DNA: TGCGCCAGCAGCTCCTGGGGGCTAGCGGGAGGTAATGAGCAGTTCTTC
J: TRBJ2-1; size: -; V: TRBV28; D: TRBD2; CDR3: CASGGDYFYEQFF; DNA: TGTGCCAGCGGAGGGGACTACTTCTATGAGCAGTTCTTC
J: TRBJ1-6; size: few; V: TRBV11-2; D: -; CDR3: CASSRAGRDSPLHF; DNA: TGTGCCAGCAGCCGTGCGGGTCGGGATTCACCCCTCCACTTT
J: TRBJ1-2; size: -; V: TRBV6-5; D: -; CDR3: CASSYSATYGYTF; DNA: TGTGCCAGCAGTTACTCGGCAACGTATGGCTACACCTTC
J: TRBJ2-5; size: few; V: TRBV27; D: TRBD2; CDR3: CASTLRSGGRGETQYF; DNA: TGTGCCAGCACCTTGCGTAGCGGGGGGCGAGGAGAGACCCAGTACTTC
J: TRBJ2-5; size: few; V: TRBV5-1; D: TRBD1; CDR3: CASSPPGTAQETQYF; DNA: TGCGCCAGCAGCCCCCCGGGGACAGCTCAAGAGACCCAGTACTTC
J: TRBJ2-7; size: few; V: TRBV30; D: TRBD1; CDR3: CAWSAQGARDEQYF; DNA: TGTGCCTGGAGTGCCCAGGGGGCTCGGGACGAGCAGTACTTC
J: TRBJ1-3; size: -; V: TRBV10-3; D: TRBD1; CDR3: CAIRTDRAGNTIYF; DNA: TGTGCCATCAGGACCGACAGGGCTGGAAACACCATATATTTT
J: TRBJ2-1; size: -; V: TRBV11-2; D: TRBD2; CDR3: CASSSWREILAGNIVEQFF; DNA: TGTGCCAGCAGCTCGTGGCGGGAAATCCTAGCGGGAAATATTGTTGAGCAGTTCTTC
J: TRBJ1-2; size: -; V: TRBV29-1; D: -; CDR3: CSVDLAGGLGYGYTF; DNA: TGCAGCGTTGATTTGGCGGGGGGGCTCGGCTATGGCTACACCTTC
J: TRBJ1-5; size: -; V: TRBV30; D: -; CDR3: CAWSVPGGQPQHF; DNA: TGTGCCTGGAGTGTCCCCGGGGGTCAGCCCCAGCATTTT
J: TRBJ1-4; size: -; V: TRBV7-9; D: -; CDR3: CASSIRQTDNEKLFF; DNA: TGTGCCAGCAGCATCCGACAGACGGATAATGAAAAACTGTTTTTT
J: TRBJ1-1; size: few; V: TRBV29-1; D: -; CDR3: CSVEGAPRINTEAFF; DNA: TGCAGCGTTGAGGGGGCGCCGAGAATTAACACTGAAGCTTTCTTT
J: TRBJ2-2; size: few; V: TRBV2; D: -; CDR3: CASLPGAGELFF; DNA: TGTGCCAGCCTTCCAGGGGCCGGGGAGCTGTTTTTT
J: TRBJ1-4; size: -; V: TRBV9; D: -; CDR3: CASSFGGGNEKLFF; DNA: TGTGCCAGCAGCTTCGGGGGGGGCAATGAAAAACTGTTTTTT
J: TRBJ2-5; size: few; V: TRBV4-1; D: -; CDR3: CASSQDPSEETQYF; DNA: TGCGCCAGCAGCCAAGATCCTAGCGAAGAGACCCAGTACTTC
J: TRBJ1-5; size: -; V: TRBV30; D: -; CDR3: CAWSTQGNQPQHF; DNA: TGTGCCTGGAGTACGCAGGGCAATCAGCCCCAGCATTTT
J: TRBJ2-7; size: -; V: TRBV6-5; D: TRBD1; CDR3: CASSSGTGDGYEQYF; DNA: TGTGCCAGCAGTTCAGGGACAGGGGATGGGTACGAGCAGTACTTC
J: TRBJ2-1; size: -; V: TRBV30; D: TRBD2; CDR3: CAWSDRLANTYNEQFF; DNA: TGTGCCTGGAGTGACCGACTAGCCAATACCTACAATGAGCAGTTCTTC
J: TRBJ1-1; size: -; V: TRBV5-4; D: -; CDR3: CASSLGADMTEAFF; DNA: TGTGCCAGCAGCTTGGGTGCGGATATGACTGAAGCTTTCTTT
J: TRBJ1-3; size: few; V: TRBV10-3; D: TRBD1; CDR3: CAISGPQTGAYF; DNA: TGTGCCATCAGTGGCCCCCAGACAGGGGCATATTTT
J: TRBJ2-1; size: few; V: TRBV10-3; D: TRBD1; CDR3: CAITGTANNEQFF; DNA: TGTGCCATCACCGGGACAGCGAACAATGAGCAGTTCTTC
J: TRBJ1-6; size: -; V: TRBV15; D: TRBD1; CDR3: CATSSLTGVNSPLHF; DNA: TGTGCCACCAGCAGCCTAACAGGGGTTAATTCACCCCTCCACTTT
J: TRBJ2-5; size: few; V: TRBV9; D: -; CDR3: CASSVVDGYQETQYF; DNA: TGTGCCAGCAGCGTAGTCGACGGGTACCAAGAGACCCAGTACTTC
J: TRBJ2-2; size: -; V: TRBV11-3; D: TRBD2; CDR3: CASRSPAGGTGELFF; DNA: TGTGCCAGCAGGTCGCCAGCGGGAGGAACCGGGGAGCTGTTTTTT
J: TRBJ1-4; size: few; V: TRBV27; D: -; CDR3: CASSSRLNEKLFF; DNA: TGTGCCAGCAGTTCCAGGCTTAATGAAAAACTGTTTTTT
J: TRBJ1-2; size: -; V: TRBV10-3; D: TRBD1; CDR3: CAISDRTGNYGYTF; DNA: TGTGCCATCAGTGACCGGACAGGGAACTATGGCTACACCTTC
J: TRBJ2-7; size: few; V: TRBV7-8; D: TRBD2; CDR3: CASSLRLAGEGSYEQYF; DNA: TGTGCCAGCAGCTTACGACTAGCGGGAGAGGGGAGCTACGAGCAGTACTTC
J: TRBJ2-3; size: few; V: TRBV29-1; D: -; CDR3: CSVHLQGKADTQYF; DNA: TGCAGCGTTCATTTACAGGGAAAGGCAGATACGCAGTATTTT
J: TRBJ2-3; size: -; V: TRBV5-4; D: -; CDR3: CASSLFARKGSTDTQYF; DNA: TGTGCCAGCAGCTTGTTCGCGAGAAAGGGGAGCACAGATACGCAGTATTTT
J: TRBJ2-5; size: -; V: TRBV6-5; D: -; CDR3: CASSYPNSQETQYF; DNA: TGTGCCAGCAGTTACCCGAACAGCCAAGAGACCCAGTACTTC
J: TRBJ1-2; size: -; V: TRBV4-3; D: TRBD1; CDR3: CASSQDPTQGVGGYTF; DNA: TGCGCCAGCAGCCAAGACCCAACTCAGGGGGTGGGTGGCTACACCTTC
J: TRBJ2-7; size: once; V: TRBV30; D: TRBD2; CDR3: CAWRTSGSYEQYF; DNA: TGTGCCTGGCGGACTAGCGGGAGCTACGAGCAGTACTTC
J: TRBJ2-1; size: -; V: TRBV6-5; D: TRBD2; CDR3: CASRQTSGRSGEQFF; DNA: TGTGCCAGCAGGCAGACTAGCGGGAGGTCTGGTGAGCAGTTCTTC
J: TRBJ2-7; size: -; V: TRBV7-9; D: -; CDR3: CASSREGGPYEQYF; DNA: TGTGCCAGCAGCCGTGAGGGGGGGCCCTACGAGCAGTACTTC
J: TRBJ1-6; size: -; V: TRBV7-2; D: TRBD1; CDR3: CASSPAVGTGVYNSPLHF; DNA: TGTGCCAGCAGCCCTGCTGTTGGGACAGGGGTTTATAATTCACCCCTCCACTTT
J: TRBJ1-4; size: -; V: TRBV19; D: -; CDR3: CASNRQASNEKLFF; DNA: TGTGCCAGTAACCGACAAGCCTCTAATGAAAAACTGTTTTTT
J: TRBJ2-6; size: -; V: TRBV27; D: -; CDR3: CASSLFLAGANVLTF; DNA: TGTGCCAGCAGTTTATTTTTAGCTGGGGCCAACGTCCTGACTTTC
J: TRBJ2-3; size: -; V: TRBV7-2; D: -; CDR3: CASSSPAGTDTQYF; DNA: TGTGCCAGCAGCTCCCCAGCGGGCACAGATACGCAGTATTTT
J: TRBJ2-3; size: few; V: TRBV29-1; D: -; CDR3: CSVPQGSITDTQYF; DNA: TGCAGCGTTCCGCAGGGGTCTATCACAGATACGCAGTATTTT